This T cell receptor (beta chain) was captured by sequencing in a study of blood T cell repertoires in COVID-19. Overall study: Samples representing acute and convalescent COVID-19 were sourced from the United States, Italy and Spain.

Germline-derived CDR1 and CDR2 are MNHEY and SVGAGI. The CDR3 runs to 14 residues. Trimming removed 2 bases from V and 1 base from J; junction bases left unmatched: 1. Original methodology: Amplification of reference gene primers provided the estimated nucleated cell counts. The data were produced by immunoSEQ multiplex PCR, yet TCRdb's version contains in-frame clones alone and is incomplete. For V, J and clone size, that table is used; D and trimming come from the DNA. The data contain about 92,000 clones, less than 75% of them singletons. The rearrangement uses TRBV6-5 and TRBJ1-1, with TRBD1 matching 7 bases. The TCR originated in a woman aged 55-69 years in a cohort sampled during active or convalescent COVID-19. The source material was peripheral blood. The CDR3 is CASSYGTENTEAFF. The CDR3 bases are TGTGCCAGCAGTTACGGGACAGAGAACACTGAAGCTTTCTTT.